This T cell receptor beta chain was sequenced for a study of human T cells and chemical hapten exposure. Study-level findings and limits: Expanded TCRs formed significantly more large CDR3 similarity clusters than controls. The immune response of these alopecia patients might not match healthy individuals'.

Time point noted: pre-sensitization, week 0. As to treatment: therapeutic diphenylcyclopropenone sensitization with weekly scalp DPC. Unseparated into fractions, whole blood served as the source from which total RNA was extracted. This clonotype appeared a few times. What it binds is not known. MiXCR, applied by TCRdb to the RACE reads, yields one record per CDR3 protein. The sample lists around 180,000 distinct CDR3 sequences, nearly 30% occurring once. The length of the CDR3 is 13 residues. V dropped 7 bases and J dropped 1 base, with 10 bases sitting between them. This sequence joins TRBV12-3 or TRBV12-4 and TRBJ1-1; possibly TRBD1 for D (6 bases). The sequencing used whole blood, collected in connection with sensitization to the hapten diphenylcyclopropenone (DPC). The sequence came from a woman under 40 with alopecia areata. Some clones in this sample may be carry-over from other donors' samples. The CDR3 sequence is CASKTTGNTEAFF. The CDR3 DNA reads as TGTGCCAGCAAAACGACAGGGAACACTGAAGCTTTCTTT.